This TCR beta chain was profiled in a study of blood T cell repertoires in COVID-19. For the study at large: Both acute and convalescent COVID-19 samples were obtained from the United States, Italy and Spain. Nucleic acid was either cDNA or gDNA, and it came from T cells, B-cell-depleted T cells, or PBMCs.

In the source study's methods: Reference gene primer amplification gave estimated nucleated cell counts. The data were produced by immunoSEQ multiplex PCR, yet TCRdb's version contains in-frame clones alone and is incomplete. D and trimming were read from the DNA, whereas the V and J calls and clone size are those reported in that table. The sample holds 85,000 to 130,000 clones, approximately 80% seen once. This clone was detected only once. The sequenced sample consisted of peripheral blood. The source of this sequence is a woman aged 55-69 years with acute or convalescent COVID-19.

CDR3 in amino acids: CASSLAGRTGTGFHGYTF. CDR3 DNA: TGTGCCAGCAGCCTTGCAGGCCGAACCGGGACAGGGTTCCATGGCTACACCTTC. This chain connects TRBV4-2 to TRBJ1-2; 9 bases agree with TRBD1. V dropped 4 bases and J dropped 6; count of bases not matched to a gene: 18. This CDR3 has 18 amino acids. Germline V gene lookup returns CDR1 LGHNA and CDR2 YNFKEQ.